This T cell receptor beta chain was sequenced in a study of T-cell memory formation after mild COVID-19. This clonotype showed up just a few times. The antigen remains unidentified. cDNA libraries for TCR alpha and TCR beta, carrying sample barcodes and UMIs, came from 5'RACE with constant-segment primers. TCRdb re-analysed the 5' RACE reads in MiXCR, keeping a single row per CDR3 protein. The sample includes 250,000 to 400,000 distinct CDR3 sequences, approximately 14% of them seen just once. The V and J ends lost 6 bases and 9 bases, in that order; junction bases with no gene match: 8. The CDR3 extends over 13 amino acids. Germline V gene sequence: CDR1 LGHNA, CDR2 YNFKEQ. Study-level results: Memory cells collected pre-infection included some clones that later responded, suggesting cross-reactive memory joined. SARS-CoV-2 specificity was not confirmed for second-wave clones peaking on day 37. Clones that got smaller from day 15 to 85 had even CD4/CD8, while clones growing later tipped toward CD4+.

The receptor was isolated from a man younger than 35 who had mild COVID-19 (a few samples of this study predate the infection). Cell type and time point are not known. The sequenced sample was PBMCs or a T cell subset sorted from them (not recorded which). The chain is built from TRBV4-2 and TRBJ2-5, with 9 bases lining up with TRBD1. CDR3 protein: CASRQGASGAQYF. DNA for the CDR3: TGTGCCAGCAGACAGGGGGCATCAGGTGCCCAGTACTTC.